The 11 T cell receptor beta chains listed next were all sequenced from one sample in a study of early T cells in non-severe SARS-CoV-2 infection. TCRdb itself ran the 5' RACE reads through MiXCR, one entry per CDR3 protein. The repertoire has tens of thousands of distinct CDR3 sequences, around 6.6% of them found once; the top ten carry 5.5% to 6%. The sample consisted of whole blood, taken at baseline. These receptors originate from an adult who was a healthcare worker with PCR-confirmed SARS-CoV-2 infection or an uninfected control (not recorded which).

V usage is TRBV4-2 and J usage is TRBJ2-2; 14 bases map to TRBD2. CDR3 length equals 17 residues. V lost 1 base and J lost 6; bases outside the gene matches: 4. Germline V lookup: CDR1 LGHNA, CDR2 YNFKEQ. DNA of the CDR3: TGTGCCAGCAGCCAAGCTAAGGGACTAGCGGGGGCCGGGGAGCTGTTTTTT. Translating it yields CASSQAKGLAGAGELFF.

In its sample, this clonotype was seen many times. The chain links TRBV6-2 or TRBV6-3 to TRBJ2-7; D gene unclear. Trimming took 8 bases from V and 1 from J, leaving 15 bases between them. There are 14 residues in the CDR3. Germline loops: CDR1 MNHEY, CDR2 SVGEGT. CDR3 DNA: TGTGCCAGCGCGGACCTATCCAATTCCTACGAGCAGTACTTC. It codes for CASADLSNSYEQYF.

There are many counts of this clonotype. The rearrangement uses TRBV20-1 and TRBJ2-7; unclear D gene. V was clipped by 1 base and J by 10 bases, with 11 bases between them. This CDR3 region has 11 residues. Germline loops: CDR1 DFQATT, CDR2 SNEGSKA (reference sequence). CDR3 residues: CSARAWTYQYF. CDR3 DNA: TGCAGTGCTAGAGCTTGGACCTATCAGTACTTC.

The chain couples TRBV18 to TRBJ1-2; D is unclear. This CDR3 has 14 residues. V was cut by 5 bases and J by 2 bases, with 12 bases left in between. Germline-derived CDR1 and CDR2 are KGHSH and LQKENI. The CDR3 protein is CASSSDRSNYGYTF. The CDR3 bases are TGTGCCAGCTCATCCGACCGCTCCAACTATGGCTACACCTTC.

The chain joins TRBV10-3 to TRBJ1-1; 8 bases are a match to TRBD1. Trimming took 10 bases from V and 1 from J; bases not matched to a gene: 8. Germline V gene lookup returns CDR1 ENHRY and CDR2 SYGVKD. This CDR3 has 14 amino acids. The CDR3 sequence is CASTQDRANTEAFF. CDR3 coding DNA: TGTGCCAGCACCCAGGACAGGGCGAACACTGAAGCTTTCTTT.

This sequence joins TRBV6-2 or TRBV6-3 and TRBJ1-1, with TRBD1 identical over 10 bases. V lost 6 bases, J lost 6 bases, and 7 bases stayed unmatched. Per the germline V gene, CDR1 is MNHEY and CDR2 is SVGEGT. CDR3 length: 14 residues. CDR3 loop: CASSQTGGASEAFF. CDR3 coding DNA: TGTGCCAGCAGCCAGACAGGGGGCGCCTCTGAAGCTTTCTTT.

The chain joins TRBV4-2 to TRBJ1-4; 9 bases agree with TRBD1. The CDR3 is made up of 16 amino acids. Germline CDR1 LGHNA, CDR2 YNFKEQ. Trimming at V came to 1 base and at J to 6 bases, leaving 6 bases not matched to a gene. This chain's CDR3 is CASSQGSGTGYEKLFF. The CDR3 DNA reads TGTGCCAGCAGCCAAGGATCCGGGACAGGGTATGAAAAACTGTTTTTT.

This clonotype was found a few times. The chain has TRBV11-2 and TRBJ1-1; 8 nucleotides align to TRBD1. The germline CDR1 and CDR2 sequences are SGHAT and FQNNGV. V shed 1 base, J shed 3 bases, and the junction held 4 bases outside the gene matches. This CDR3 has 15 amino acids. The CDR3 region is CASSLVAGGYTEAFF. CDR3 sequence (DNA): TGTGCCAGCAGCTTAGTGGCAGGGGGCTACACTGAAGCTTTCTTT.

Turning to this clonotype: Given a much more abundant clone one base away, this may be a read error. The J gene is TRBJ1-5, the V gene TRBV15, with D maybe TRBD1 (5 bases). Germline CDR1 and CDR2: LNHNV and YYDKDF (reference sequence). The CDR3 contains 16 residues. The CDR3 is CATRLDSQNSNQPRHF. The CDR3 region has the DNA TGTGCCACCCGGCTTGACAGTCAGAATAGCAATCAGCCCCGGCATTTT.

J is TRBJ2-3 and V is TRBV9, with D perhaps assigned TRBD1 or TRBD2 (5 bases each). The CDR3 spans 14 residues. CDR1 SGDLS and CDR2 YYNGEE come from the germline V gene. V was pared by 7 bases and J by 5 bases, with 17 bases between. CDR3 coding DNA: TGTGCCAGCGAGACGGGGCAGCCCGGAGATACGCAGTATTTT. Translated: CASETGQPGDTQYF.

The chain joins TRBV12-3 or TRBV12-4 to TRBJ1-1, with TRBD1 matching over 8 bases. The junction had 4 bases not matched to a gene; V was cut back by 2 bases and J by 5 bases. CDR3 size: 14 residues. This CDR3 is CASSLRTGRTEAFF. CDR3 bases: TGTGCCAGCAGTTTAAGGACAGGGAGGACTGAAGCTTTCTTT.